Listed here are 32 T cell receptor beta chains from one sample, sequenced in a study of T cell responses to AZD1222 COVID-19 vaccine. The method was immunoSEQ multiplex PCR; TCRdb's version includes in-frame clones alone and lacks a portion of them. The table has roughly 150,000 clones, around 90% seen once. The sample in question was peripheral blood, obtained 28 days after the second AZD1222 dose. These receptors were collected from an adult who received the AZD1222 COVID-19 vaccine.

This sequence joins TRBV5-1 and TRBJ2-3, with 11 positions matching TRBD1. V was clipped by 4 bases and J by 1 base; unmatched bases: 8. This CDR3 comprises 17 residues. CDR1 SGHRS and CDR2 YFSETQ come from the germline V gene. Here the CDR3 reads CASSKDRGRVGTDTQYF. Written as DNA, the CDR3 is TGCGCCAGCAGCAAGGACAGGGGGCGGGTTGGCACAGATACGCAGTATTTT.

The V and J genes are TRBV3-1 (or the pseudogene TRBV3-2) and TRBJ2-4; D unresolved. The V gene's germline CDR1 is LGHDT and CDR2 YNNKEL (reference sequence). The CDR3 has 14 residues. The V end was cut by 5 bases, the J end by 3 bases, with 11 bases between. DNA for the CDR3: TGTGCCAGCAGCGGAATGGGCAGCAAAAACATTCAGTACTTC. Translated: CASSGMGSKNIQYF.

This rearrangement joins TRBV6-5 to TRBJ1-4, with no clear D. This CDR3 has 12 residues. Germline CDR1 and CDR2: MNHEY and SVGAGI. Trimming took 6 bases from V and 6 from J, leaving 8 bases between them. CDR3 region: CASRRQDEKLFF. In DNA form, the CDR3 reads TGTGCCAGCAGAAGACAAGATGAAAAACTGTTTTTT.

This rearrangement joins TRBV14 to TRBJ2-2, with D hard to call. V was shortened by 1 base and J by 5 bases, with 14 bases between the two germline ends. The CDR3 length is 16 residues. Germline V gene sequence: CDR1 SGHDN, CDR2 FVKESK. The CDR3 is CASSQVNGLKTGELFF. DNA for the CDR3: TGTGCCAGCAGCCAAGTTAACGGGTTAAAGACCGGGGAGCTGTTTTTT.

This sequence joins TRBV2 and TRBJ2-7; D is perhaps TRBD2 (6 bases). The CDR3 runs 13 residues. The ends were cut back, 4 bases at V and 6 bases at J, with 13 bases in the middle. Germline CDR1 is SNHLY and CDR2 is FYNNEI. The CDR3 nucleotides read TGTGCCAGCAGTGTTGGAGGGCTTCTCGAGCAGTACTTC. It yields the protein CASSVGGLLEQYF.

The chain recombines TRBV19 with TRBJ2-2; TRBD1 agrees at 7 bases. J gave up 2 bases and V 9 bases, and 9 bases lay outside the gene matches. Germline CDR1 and CDR2: LNHDA and SQIVND (reference sequence). This CDR3 spans 15 amino acids. CDR3 bases: TGTGCCAGCATGGGGGACAGTTTAAACACCGGGGAGCTGTTTTTT. Its translation is CASMGDSLNTGELFF.

V usage is TRBV28 and J usage is TRBJ2-7, with D unresolved. CDR1 MDHEN and CDR2 SYDVKM come from the germline V gene. This CDR3 is 11 amino acids long. The V end was cut by 6 bases, the J end by 7 bases, with 10 bases between. CDR3: CASSFRQEQYF. The CDR3 DNA sequence: TGTGCCAGCAGCTTTCGCCAGGAGCAGTACTTC.

This clone is a singleton in its sample. This sequence joins TRBV19 and TRBJ2-7; D might be TRBD1 or TRBD2, each matching 5 bases. V gave up 5 bases and J gave up 3 bases, with 17 bases separating them. The germline V gene encodes CDR1 LNHDA and CDR2 SQIVND (reference sequence). The CDR3 consists of 15 residues. CDR3 region: CASSAPGTVLYEQYF. CDR3 nucleotides: TGTGCCAGTAGTGCCCCCGGGACGGTCCTCTACGAGCAGTACTTC.

The chain has TRBV9 and TRBJ2-1; D gene unclear. Germline-derived CDR1 and CDR2 are SGDLS and YYNGEE. CDR3 length: 13 residues. Between the trimmed V and J ends, which lost 0 bases and 1 base, there was a span of 2 bases. The CDR3, as DNA: TGTGCCAGCAGCGTAGATTCCTACAATGAGCAGTTCTTC. This codes for CASSVDSYNEQFF.

V usage is TRBV6-7 and J usage is TRBJ2-1; 12 bases are shared with TRBD2. TRBV6-7 falls under the ORF class, with uncertain function. The CDR3 is 18 amino acids. The V segment lost 3 bases and the J segment 3 bases; nucleotides outside the gene matches: 9. The CDR3 reads CASSYHRTSGECYNEQFF. The CDR3 DNA reads as TGTGCCAGCAGTTATCACCGGACTAGCGGGGAATGCTACAATGAGCAGTTCTTC.

V usage is TRBV24-1 and J usage is TRBJ1-3; tentative D call: TRBD1 (5 bases). The germline V gene encodes CDR1 KGHDR and CDR2 SFDVKD. V lost 10 bases and J lost 3, with 9 bases in between. The CDR3 spans 12 residues. As DNA, the CDR3 is TGTGCCACAAAGGGGAATGGAAACACCATATATTTT. Translating it yields CATKGNGNTIYF.

The chain carries TRBV19 and TRBJ1-6; TRBD1 matches 7 bases. V was clipped by 6 bases and J by 0 bases; unmatched bases: 8. The length of the CDR3 is 17 residues. Germline assignment: CDR1 LNHDA and CDR2 SQIVND (reference sequence). CDR3 coding DNA: TGTGCCAGTAGGACCCGGGACAGCAGCTCCTATAATTCACCCCTCCACTTT. This codes for CASRTRDSSSYNSPLHF. Full variable domain (missing parts from reference TRBV19 and TRBJ1-6): DGGITQSPKYLFRKEGQNVTLSCEQNLNHDAMYWYRQDPGQGLRLIYYSQIVNDFQKGDIAEGYSVSREKKESFPLTVTSAQKNPTAFYLCASRTRDSSSYNSPLHFGNGTRLTVT.

V and J are TRBV6-2 or TRBV6-3 and TRBJ1-4; D gene uncertain. Between the trimmed V and J ends, which lost 0 bases and 7 bases, there was a span of 15 bases. The CDR3 consists of 16 residues. Germline-derived CDR1 and CDR2 are MNHEY and SVGEGT. CDR3 sequence (DNA): TGTGCCAGCAGTTACTCGTGGGGATTCCGTGGTGAAAAACTGTTTTTT. It encodes CASSYSWGFRGEKLFF.

The chain couples TRBV4-3 to TRBJ1-1, with unresolved D. Looked up from germline, CDR1 is LGHNA and CDR2 is YSLEER. V lost 0 bases to trimming and J lost 1 base, with 6 bases between them. This CDR3 region has 14 residues. CDR3: CASSQENGNTEAFF. The CDR3 region has the DNA TGCGCCAGCAGCCAAGAAAACGGGAACACTGAAGCTTTCTTT.

The table lists this clone with a few counts. The CDR3 reads CASRRTGEGHEKLFF. DNA of the CDR3: TGCGCCAGCAGACGGACAGGGGAGGGACATGAAAAACTGTTTTTT. The chain combines TRBV4-3 with TRBJ1-4; 9 bases map to TRBD1. The V gene end was trimmed by 6 bases and the J gene end by 6 bases; junction bases not matched to a gene: 8. Germline CDR1 and CDR2: LGHNA and YSLEER. The CDR3 contains 15 residues.

CDR3 in DNA: TGTGCCAGCACTCCACAGGGACTAGCGGGAGGATTGACCTACAATGAGCAGTTCTTC. It translates to CASTPQGLAGGLTYNEQFF. The chain carries TRBV3-1 (or the pseudogene TRBV3-2) and TRBJ2-1; 15 bases are a match to TRBD2. J was trimmed by 2 bases and V by 7 bases; bases with no gene match: 12. Germline loops: CDR1 LGHDT, CDR2 YNNKEL (reference sequence). CDR3 size: 19 residues.

The rearrangement joins TRBV10-2 to TRBJ2-7; TRBD1 matches 12 bases. J lost 7 bases, V lost 8 bases, and 9 bases had no gene match. The CDR3 is 14 residues long. The germline V gene has CDR1 WSHSY and CDR2 SAAADI. The CDR3 here is CASDSGQGAFEQYF. In DNA, the CDR3 is TGCGCCAGCGATTCGGGACAGGGGGCCTTTGAGCAGTACTTC.

The V call is TRBV18, the J call TRBJ2-7; perhaps D is TRBD1 or TRBD2 (6 bases each). This CDR3 spans 17 amino acids. Looked up from germline, CDR1 is KGHSH and CDR2 is LQKENI. Trimming removed 3 bases from V and 7 bases from J, with 25 bases in between. Here the CDR3 DNA reads TGTGCCAGCTCACCTAATCGGAGGGGACAAACCTTCGGGGAGCAGTACTTC. Translation: CASSPNRRGQTFGEQYF. The full variable domain, completed using reference TRBV18 and TRBJ2-7, is NAGVMQNPRHLVRRRGQEARLRCSPMKGHSHVYWYRQLPEEGLKFMVYLQKENIIDESGMPKERFSAEFPKEGPSILRIQQVVRGDSAAYFCASSPNRRGQTFGEQYFGPGTRLTVT.

The chain links TRBV27 to TRBJ1-1; D is ambiguous. The germline V gene has CDR1 MNHEY and CDR2 SMNVEV (reference sequence). The ends were cut back, 0 bases at V and 0 bases at J, with 5 bases in the middle. This CDR3 contains 14 residues. The CDR3 protein is CASSLSGLNTEAFF. The DNA of the CDR3 is TGTGCCAGCAGTTTATCAGGGCTGAACACTGAAGCTTTCTTT.

Here the CDR3 reads CASLDGNSGNTIYF. The CDR3, as DNA: TGTGCCAGCCTCGACGGAAACTCTGGAAACACCATATATTTT. The chain employs TRBV19 and TRBJ1-3; D is unresolved. The germline CDR1 and CDR2 sequences are LNHDA and SQIVND (reference sequence). The V and J ends lost 9 bases and 0 bases respectively, with 12 bases between them. This CDR3 is 14 amino acids long.

V and J are TRBV6-6 and TRBJ1-2, with D possibly matching TRBD1 (6 bases). Germline CDR1 is MNHNY and CDR2 is SVGAGI (reference sequence). The CDR3 contains 14 residues. V was clipped by 0 bases and J by 8 bases, with 13 bases between them. The CDR3 DNA sequence: TGTGCCAGCAGTTACTCGGGGGGCGAAGGGGGCTACACCTTC. Its translation: CASSYSGGEGGYTF.

V gene TRBV25-1 combines with J gene TRBJ2-4; D possibly corresponds to TRBD1 (5 bases). CDR3 size: 15 residues. The germline CDR1 and CDR2 sequences are MGHDK and SYGVNS. Trimming left V 6 bases short and J 3 bases short, with 15 bases between. CDR3 residues: CASRQVTLGKNIQYF. CDR3 DNA sequence: TGTGCCAGCAGACAGGTGACCTTAGGCAAAAACATTCAGTACTTC.

The rearrangement uses TRBV10-2 and TRBJ2-7; 8 nucleotides agree with TRBD1. The CDR3 spans 17 residues. Trimming took 6 bases from V and 3 from J; bases not matched to a gene: 16. Looked up from germline, CDR1 is WSHSY and CDR2 is SAAADI. The CDR3 loop is CASREIKTSGGDYEQYF. CDR3 DNA: TGCGCCAGCAGGGAAATAAAAACCTCAGGGGGCGACTACGAGCAGTACTTC.

V usage is TRBV29-1 and J usage is TRBJ2-1; 8 bases fit TRBD2. From germline, CDR1 is SQVTM and CDR2 ANQGSEA. CDR3 length: 18 amino acids. The V gene end was trimmed by 4 bases and the J gene end by 3 bases; junction bases not matched to a gene: 17. The CDR3 bases are TGCAGCGTTGGGGGAAGGCTAGCGGGTCTAACCGTCTACAATGAGCAGTTCTTC. Translation: CSVGGRLAGLTVYNEQFF.

The rearrangement links TRBV18 to TRBJ2-1, with TRBD2 identical over 14 bases. The germline V gene has CDR1 KGHSH and CDR2 LQKENI. The CDR3 has 16 residues. The ends lost 1 base at V and 6 bases at J; junction bases unmatched: 2. Written as DNA, the CDR3 is TGTGCCAGCTCACCACTGGGACTAGCGGGGGCCAATGAGCAGTTCTTC. It encodes CASSPLGLAGANEQFF.

The chain has TRBV9 and TRBJ1-6, with D maybe TRBD1 (5 bases). This CDR3 comprises 15 residues. V was pared by 0 bases and J by 6 bases, with 10 bases between. Germline values: CDR1 SGDLS, CDR2 YYNGEE. The CDR3 coding sequence is TGTGCCAGCAGCGTAGTGGGGACCGGTAATTCACCCCTCCACTTT. This codes for CASSVVGTGNSPLHF.

The chain combines TRBV4-1 with TRBJ2-2; D uncertain. Trimming pared 1 base from V and 0 bases from J, leaving 18 bases between. The CDR3 covers 19 residues. Germline V gene sequence: CDR1 MGHRA, CDR2 YSYEKL. Written as DNA, the CDR3 is TGCGCCAGCAGCCAAGTTCTAATGCAGGTGGGCCCGAACACCGGGGAGCTGTTTTTT. Its translation: CASSQVLMQVGPNTGELFF.

CDR3 sequence: CASSPSRQDQPQHF. The DNA for the CDR3 is TGTGCCAGCTCACCCTCAAGACAGGATCAGCCCCAGCATTTT. This sequence joins TRBV18 and TRBJ1-5; a weak D match, TRBD1 (6 bases). The CDR3 sequence is 14 residues long. Germline lookup yields CDR1 KGHSH and CDR2 LQKENI. V shed 3 bases and J shed 5 bases, with 11 bases lying between them.

This chain joins TRBV29-1 and TRBJ2-3; TRBD2 might be the D (8 bases). Trimming took off 7 bases at V and 6 bases at J, with 23 bases between the two ends. The CDR3 contains 15 residues. Germline loops: CDR1 SQVTM, CDR2 ANQGSEA. The CDR3, as DNA: TGCAGCGGACAGGGTAGCGGGGAGATCGGGGATACGCAGTATTTT. Protein: CSGQGSGEIGDTQYF.

This clone showed up just once. The chain combines TRBV3-1 (or the pseudogene TRBV3-2) with TRBJ2-7; TRBD1 agrees at 7 bases. Germline V gives CDR1 LGHDT, CDR2 YNNKEL (reference sequence). The CDR3 extends over 15 amino acids. Germline trimming cut 4 bases from V and 3 bases from J; bases unmatched to any gene: 9. The CDR3 region has the DNA TGTGCCAGCAGCCCAGGGACAGTAAGTGGCTACGAGCAGTACTTC. Amino acid sequence: CASSPGTVSGYEQYF.

This chain connects TRBV5-1 to TRBJ2-1, with a possible D match to TRBD1 (5 bases). The V gene's germline CDR1 is SGHRS and CDR2 YFSETQ. V was trimmed by 0 bases and J by 7 bases, leaving 11 bases between them. The CDR3 is made up of 14 amino acids. Here the CDR3 reads CASSLGQSMNEQFF. The CDR3, as DNA: TGCGCCAGCAGCTTGGGACAGTCCATGAATGAGCAGTTCTTC.

This chain links TRBV7-9 with TRBJ2-3; 9 nucleotides agree with TRBD2. CDR1 is SEHNR, CDR2 FQNEAQ, per germline (reference sequence). The CDR3 has 15 amino acids. The trim removed 4 bases at V and 2 bases at J, leaving 4 bases unmatched. The CDR3 loop is CASSSRGGLTDTQYF. The CDR3 coding sequence is TGTGCCAGCAGCTCGCGGGGGGGCCTCACAGATACGCAGTATTTT.